A single sample gave rise to the 26 T cell receptor beta chains below, sequenced in a study of vaccination and CD4 T cells after COVID-19. The Oncomine TCR Beta short-read assay generated sequence data from the DNA of cultured CD4+ T cells. One entry per CDR3 protein results from TCRdb running MiXCR on the PCR reads. The sample yields some 11,000 distinct CDR3 sequences, around 48% seen once. These receptors lack a known antigen. Treatment described: roughly 11-day PBMC culture with coronavirus spike peptide pools or control peptides (ViraFEST assay). The sequencing sample was made of CD4+ T cells from blood, cultured in vitro. These receptors were obtained from a human donor who had recovered from COVID-19.

The rearrangement joins TRBV30 to TRBJ1-5; 9 bases agree with TRBD1. The CDR3 loop spans 13 amino acids. Germline lookup yields CDR1 GTSNPN and CDR2 SVGIG (reference sequence). V trimming: 5 bases; J trimming: 7 bases; junction bases outside the gene matches: 6. CDR3 amino acids: CAWGQGIGQPQHF. DNA of the CDR3: TGTGCCTGGGGACAGGGGATAGGACAGCCCCAGCATTTT.

This rearrangement joins TRBV29-1 to TRBJ2-3; D is perhaps TRBD2 (5 bases). V was pared by 3 bases and J by 0 bases, with 16 bases between. The CDR3 spans 16 residues. Looked up from germline, CDR1 is SQVTM and CDR2 is ANQGSEA. For the CDR3, the DNA is TGCAGCGTTGAGATGGGGAGCGGTATTAGCACAGATACGCAGTATTTT. It codes for CSVEMGSGISTDTQYF.

DNA for the CDR3: TGTGCCAGCAGCTTAGCGGACAGGGGAACACCCCTCCACTTT. This sequence encodes CASSLADRGTPLHF. The chain combines TRBV7-2 with TRBJ1-6; 9 positions agree with TRBD1. CDR1 SGHTA and CDR2 FQGNSA come from the germline V gene. This CDR3 is 14 amino acids long. The V gene end was trimmed by 0 bases and the J gene end by 11 bases; junction bases not matched to a gene: 2.

The gene calls are TRBV6-1 and TRBJ1-5; 7 bases agree with TRBD1. The CDR3 is made up of 13 amino acids. CDR1 is MNHNS and CDR2 is SASEGT in the germline V gene. The junction had 1 base not matched to a gene; V was cut back by 6 bases and J by 2 bases. This chain's CDR3 is CASRGQGNQPQHF. CDR3 DNA sequence: TGTGCCAGCAGAGGACAGGGCAATCAGCCCCAGCATTTT.

This clonotype has more than one count but fewer than ten. The gene calls are TRBV5-4 and TRBJ2-3; the D gene is possibly TRBD2 (5 bases). From germline, CDR1 is SGHNT and CDR2 YYREEE (reference sequence). V was cut by 0 bases and J by 2 bases, with 13 bases left in between. The CDR3 runs 16 residues. The CDR3 region is CASSLAEGRSTDTQYF. CDR3 DNA: TGTGCCAGCAGCTTGGCCGAGGGCCGATCCACAGATACGCAGTATTTT. The complete variable domain, with remaining parts taken from reference TRBV5-4 and TRBJ2-3, reads ETGVTQSPTHLIKTRGQQVTLRCSSQSGHNTVSWYQQALGQGPQFIFQYYREEENGRGNFPPRFSGLQFPNYSSELNVNALELDDSALYLCASSLAEGRSTDTQYFGPGTRLTVL.

V is TRBV20-1 and J is TRBJ2-3; a weak D match, TRBD2 (5 bases). The V gene lost 0 bases and the J gene lost 6 bases, with 16 bases spanning the gap. CDR1 is DFQATT, CDR2 SNEGSKA, per germline (reference sequence). The CDR3 runs to 15 residues. This CDR3 is CSARDTRSSGDTQYF. CDR3 DNA: TGCAGTGCTAGAGATACAAGGAGCTCGGGGGATACGCAGTATTTT.

CDR3 sequence reads: CASRRTGSGANVLTF. CDR3 nucleotides: TGTGCCAGCAGGCGGACAGGGTCGGGGGCCAACGTCCTGACTTTC. The genes are TRBV6-1 and TRBJ2-6, with 8 bases aligning to TRBD1. The CDR3 is 15 amino acids. V lost 6 bases and J lost 4; bases outside the gene matches: 5. Germline-derived CDR1 and CDR2 are MNHNS and SASEGT.

This clonotype has more than one count but fewer than ten. CDR3 sequence: CASSLGGSGTGELFF. CDR3 nucleotide sequence: TGTGCCAGCAGCTTAGGAGGTAGCGGCACCGGGGAGCTGTTTTTT. The chain couples TRBV7-6 to TRBJ2-2, with D possibly being TRBD2 (6 bases). Germline V gene sequence: CDR1 SGHVS, CDR2 FNYEAQ. Deletions cut 1 base from V and 4 bases from J, with 10 bases between. The CDR3 contains 15 residues.

This clonotype was seen only once. An end of the junction differs from the germline gene, which may be a read error. The chain employs TRBV6-1 and TRBJ1-1; 7 nucleotides match TRBD1. CDR3 size: 15 residues. From germline, CDR1 is MNHNS and CDR2 SASEGT. CDR3 nucleotide sequence: TGTGTCAGCAGCCCTCCAAGGGGGCTGATCACTGAAGCTTTCTTT. Encoded protein: CVSSPPRGLITEAFF.

This clonotype was observed a few times. This chain uses TRBV7-2 with TRBJ2-3; D may be TRBD2 (5 bases). Germline values: CDR1 SGHTA, CDR2 FQGNSA. V was pared by 5 bases and J by 8 bases, with 17 bases between. The CDR3 runs to 14 residues. The CDR3 DNA reads TGTGCCAGCAGCCCCCTTGGCGGAGGAGGTACGCAGTATTTT. It is translated as CASSPLGGGGTQYF.

This clonotype has a handful of counts. The V call is TRBV6-1, the J call TRBJ2-1; 9 positions agree with TRBD2. The CDR3 covers 15 residues. Germline-derived CDR1 and CDR2 are MNHNS and SASEGT. Trimming removed 7 bases from V and 0 bases from J; junction bases left unmatched: 4. Here the CDR3 reads CASKRLAASYNEQFF. The CDR3 DNA reads as TGTGCCAGCAAAAGACTAGCGGCCTCCTACAATGAGCAGTTCTTC.

The V call is TRBV11-3, the J call TRBJ1-1; 7 bases are shared with TRBD1. Germline V lookup: CDR1 SGHNT, CDR2 YENEEA. The CDR3 is 13 amino acids. V dropped 6 bases and J dropped 5; count of bases not matched to a gene: 6. The CDR3 DNA reads as TGTGCCAGCAGTTTCGACAGGGTTACTGAAGCTTTCTTT. Translation: CASSFDRVTEAFF. Variable domain in full (rest from reference TRBV11-3 and TRBJ1-1): EAGVVQSPRYKIIEKKQPVAFWCNPISGHNTLYWYLQNLGQGPELLIRYENEEAVDDSQLPKDRFSAERLKGVDSTLKIQPAELGDSAVYLCASSFDRVTEAFFGQGTRLTVV.

This clonotype was counted only a few times. This rearrangement joins TRBV20-1 to TRBJ2-4; either TRBD1 or TRBD2 may supply D (5 bases each). Germline V gene data show CDR1 as DFQATT and CDR2 as SNEGSKA (reference sequence). Trimming removed 5 bases from V and 4 bases from J, with 6 bases in between. The CDR3 covers 11 residues. The CDR3 DNA reads TGCAGTGCTGGGGGTAAAAACATTCAGTACTTC. It codes for CSAGGKNIQYF.

The rearrangement joins TRBV14 to TRBJ2-5; D is possibly TRBD1 (5 bases). CDR3 size: 14 residues. V was pared by 0 bases and J by 5 bases, with 10 bases between. Germline lookup yields CDR1 SGHDN and CDR2 FVKESK. CDR3 sequence reads: CASSQDWGRETQYF. Here the CDR3 DNA reads TGTGCCAGCAGCCAAGACTGGGGCAGGGAGACCCAGTACTTC.

This chain's CDR3 is CSARISPNSYEQYF. CDR3 nucleotide sequence: TGCAGTGCTAGAATCAGCCCCAATTCCTACGAGCAGTACTTC. The chain employs TRBV20-1 and TRBJ2-7, with D uncertain. Germline lookup yields CDR1 DFQATT and CDR2 SNEGSKA (reference sequence). Trimming cost V 2 bases and J 1 base, with 12 bases left between them. The CDR3 spans 14 residues.

The V and J genes are TRBV20-1 and TRBJ2-7; no definite D call. Germline lookup yields CDR1 DFQATT and CDR2 SNEGSKA (reference sequence). The V end was cut by 0 bases, the J end by 3 bases, with 9 bases between. CDR3 size: 13 residues. The CDR3 DNA reads TGCAGTGCTAGAGATCCCTGGCTCTACGAGCAGTACTTC. As protein: CSARDPWLYEQYF.

The genes are TRBV7-2 and TRBJ2-3; 8 nucleotides line up with TRBD2. This CDR3 is 18 amino acids long. CDR1 is SGHTA, CDR2 FQGNSA, per germline. V lost 5 bases to trimming and J lost 6 bases; unmatched junction nucleotides: 19. DNA for the CDR3: TGTGCCAGCAGCCATGATCGTGGGAGCGGGAGCCCTTCTGATACGCAGTATTTT. Protein sequence: CASSHDRGSGSPSDTQYF.

This clonotype was seen more than once but under ten times. The chain recombines TRBV20-1 with TRBJ2-5; 9 bases fit TRBD2. The germline V gene encodes CDR1 DFQATT and CDR2 SNEGSKA (reference sequence). Trimming at V came to 6 bases and at J to 0 bases, leaving 8 bases not matched to a gene. The CDR3 is 15 amino acids. The CDR3 region is CSATSQREDQETQYF. In nucleotides, the CDR3 is TGCAGTGCAACGTCCCAGCGGGAGGACCAAGAGACCCAGTACTTC.

This clonotype was observed a few times. The rearrangement uses TRBV19 and TRBJ2-7; D gene unclear. Trimming took off 7 bases at V and 0 bases at J, with 10 bases between the two ends. The germline V gene encodes CDR1 LNHDA and CDR2 SQIVND (reference sequence). This CDR3 comprises 13 residues. The CDR3: CASKWGRSYEQYF. DNA of the CDR3: TGTGCCAGTAAGTGGGGTCGCTCCTACGAGCAGTACTTC. Supplemented by reference TRBV19 and TRBJ2-7, the full variable domain reads DGGITQSPKYLFRKEGQNVTLSCEQNLNHDAMYWYRQDPGQGLRLIYYSQIVNDFQKGDIAEGYSVSREKKESFPLTVTSAQKNPTAFYLCASKWGRSYEQYFGPGTRLTVT.

This clonotype was seen only once. This CDR3 reads CASSYSEFGELFF. CDR3 nucleotides: TGTGCCAGCAGCTACAGTGAGTTCGGGGAGCTGTTTTTT. The chain links TRBV6-5 to TRBJ2-2, with D hard to call. The CDR3 covers 13 residues. V lost 6 bases to trimming and J lost 7 bases, with 12 bases between them. CDR1 is MNHEY and CDR2 is SVGAGI in the germline V gene.

This clonotype was seen a few times. This chain connects TRBV10-3 to TRBJ1-5; perhaps TRBD1 as D (5 bases). CDR1 is ENHRY and CDR2 is SYGVKD in the germline V gene. Trimming left V 2 bases short and J 6 bases short, with 20 bases between. The CDR3 spans 17 residues. The CDR3 sequence: CAISEQEGQIQVQPQHF. CDR3 sequence (DNA): TGTGCCATCAGTGAGCAGGAGGGGCAGATTCAGGTTCAGCCCCAGCATTTT.

The chain is built from TRBV20-1 and TRBJ2-1; TRBD1 is a possible D gene (5 bases). V lost 3 bases and J 5 bases, leaving 8 bases between the germline ends. This CDR3 region has 12 residues. Germline assignment: CDR1 DFQATT and CDR2 SNEGSKA (reference sequence). The CDR3 here is CSARGQNNEQFF. The CDR3, as DNA: TGCAGTGCTAGGGGGCAGAACAATGAGCAGTTCTTC.

The chain is built from TRBV5-4 and TRBJ2-3; D ambiguous. The CDR3 covers 15 residues. Per germline, CDR1 SGHNT and CDR2 YYREEE (reference sequence). V was clipped by 3 bases and J by 2 bases, with 13 bases between them. The CDR3 spells CASSSETTPTDTQYF. The DNA for the CDR3 is TGTGCCAGCAGCTCCGAAACCACCCCCACAGATACGCAGTATTTT.

In the case of this clonotype: Sequence at one end of the junction differs from germline and may be a read error. The CDR3 DNA is TGCGCCAGCAGGAGAGGACAGGGGGCATCCTACGAGCAGTACTTC. Translation gives CASRRGQGASYEQYF. This chain uses TRBV6-1 with TRBJ2-7; 11 positions match TRBD1. The CDR3 is 15 amino acids. Germline assignment: CDR1 MNHNS and CDR2 SASEGT.

A few counts support this clonotype. The chain joins TRBV15 to TRBJ1-1, with 7 bases aligning to TRBD1. The CDR3 runs to 18 residues. Germline CDR1 reads LNHNV; CDR2 reads YYDKDF (reference sequence). The ends lost 0 bases at V and 6 bases at J; junction bases unmatched: 16. The CDR3 nucleotides read TGTGCCACCAGCAGAGATTACCCAATGGTAAGGGGGCGGGCTGAAGCTTTCTTT. Translated, it gives CATSRDYPMVRGRAEAFF.

The chain recombines TRBV7-9 with TRBJ1-2; unclear D gene. The CDR3 has 15 residues. V lost 9 bases to trimming and J lost 8 bases, with 25 bases between them. CDR1 and CDR2 from the germline V gene are SEHNR and FQNEAQ (reference sequence). The CDR3 DNA reads as TGTGCCAGTCGCCCCCGGACCAGCCCTAGCGGGGGCTACACCTTC. This gives the protein CASRPRTSPSGGYTF.